The next 11 T cell receptor beta chains were all read from a single sample in a study of cytomegalovirus exposure and HLA in healthy donors. Vbeta (60) and Jbeta (13) primers were used in the PCR. Only in-frame clones appear in the TCRdb table, and some are missing; sequencing was by immunoSEQ multiplex PCR. Seen here are under 200,000 clones, 68% observed once, and the top ten hold 2.5% to 3.5%. Sequencing was carried out using PBMCs. These receptors all stem from a middle-aged woman in good health and CMV-seropositive.

This chain connects TRBV29-1 to TRBJ2-7, with TRBD2 matching 7 bases. The CDR3 has 12 residues. The trim removed 5 bases at V and 0 bases at J, leaving 1 base unmatched. Germline CDR1 reads SQVTM; CDR2 reads ANQGSEA. The CDR3 is CSVLADSYEQYF. As DNA, the CDR3 is TGCAGCGTTCTAGCGGACTCCTACGAGCAGTACTTC.

The chain has TRBV4-3 and TRBJ2-7; D possibly corresponds to TRBD2 (7 bases). CDR1 is LGHNA, CDR2 YSLEER, per germline. The CDR3 loop spans 16 amino acids. Trimming removed 0 bases from V and 0 bases from J, with 12 bases in between. CDR3 amino acids: CASSQDMGGLSYEQYF. CDR3 bases: TGCGCCAGCAGCCAAGATATGGGGGGGCTCTCCTACGAGCAGTACTTC.

The chain couples TRBV6-5 to TRBJ2-3; D possibly corresponds to TRBD2 (5 bases). The germline CDR1 and CDR2 sequences are MNHEY and SVGAGI. The ends were cut back, 0 bases at V and 1 base at J, with 11 bases in the middle. CDR3 length: 16 amino acids. The CDR3 DNA sequence: TGTGCCAGCAGTTACTCGAGACCGAGGGGCACAGATACGCAGTATTTT. It yields the protein CASSYSRPRGTDTQYF.

The chain is built from TRBV5-6 and TRBJ1-2, with 8 bases fitting TRBD1. V shed 4 bases and J 5 bases; nucleotides not matched to a gene: 7. This CDR3 comprises 14 residues. Germline V gives CDR1 SGHDT, CDR2 YYEEEE. The CDR3 reads CASSTDRGWYGYTF. The CDR3 DNA follows: TGTGCCAGCAGCACCGACAGGGGTTGGTATGGCTACACCTTC.

This clone was detected only a few times. The J gene is TRBJ2-3, the V gene TRBV5-4, with 10 bases aligning to TRBD1. The CDR3 is made up of 15 amino acids. Germline CDR1 and CDR2: SGHNT and YYREEE (reference sequence). The J segment lost 4 bases and the V segment lost 2 bases, leaving 4 bases of the junction unmatched. The CDR3 region is CASSFSTGGSDTQYF. The DNA of the CDR3 is TGTGCCAGCAGCTTCTCGACAGGGGGCTCAGATACGCAGTATTTT.

The V call is TRBV5-1, the J call TRBJ2-5; D is possibly TRBD1 (6 bases). The CDR3 runs 13 residues. CDR1 and CDR2 from the germline V gene are SGHRS and YFSETQ. V shed 5 bases and J shed 2 bases, with 10 bases lying between them. The DNA of the CDR3 is TGCGCCAGCAGGGGGGCCTCACAAGAGACCCAGTACTTC. Translated, it gives CASRGASQETQYF.

The chain carries TRBV4-2 and TRBJ2-3; TRBD2 matches at 11 bases. The CDR3 contains 17 residues. Trimming cost V 0 bases and J 0 bases; bases outside gene matches: 2. Germline loops: CDR1 LGHNA, CDR2 YNFKEQ. The CDR3 DNA follows: TGTGCCAGCAGCCAAGAAGGGACTAGCGGTAGCACAGATACGCAGTATTTT. As protein: CASSQEGTSGSTDTQYF.

This clone has more than one count but fewer than ten. The chain is built from TRBV7-3 and TRBJ2-7, with 7 bases matching TRBD2. The CDR3 spans 15 residues. Germline trimming cut 5 bases from V and 2 bases from J; bases unmatched to any gene: 9. CDR1 and CDR2 from the germline V gene are SGHTA and FQGTGA. The CDR3 region is CASSLSSGPPYEQYF. In nucleotides, the CDR3 is TGTGCCAGCAGCCTTTCTAGCGGCCCTCCCTACGAGCAGTACTTC.

The V call is TRBV2, the J call TRBJ2-1; D not certain. The CDR3 contains 12 residues. The V end was cut by 7 bases, the J end by 5 bases, with 9 bases between. Germline CDR1 SNHLY, CDR2 FYNNEI. The CDR3 DNA follows: TGTGCCAGCAACAATAATAACAATGAGCAGTTCTTC. Its translation is CASNNNNNEQFF.

The chain joins TRBV5-1 to TRBJ1-3; D is unclear. The CDR3 runs to 13 residues. Germline assignment: CDR1 SGHRS and CDR2 YFSETQ. Trimming took off 2 bases at V and 8 bases at J, with 11 bases between the two ends. For the CDR3, the DNA is TGCGCCAGCAGCTTAGATCCGTCGGACACCATATATTTT. Encoded protein: CASSLDPSDTIYF.

This chain joins TRBV27 and TRBJ2-1; TRBD2 agrees at 11 bases. With V trimmed by 4 bases and J by 3 bases, 8 bases remained unmatched. Germline CDR1 MNHEY, CDR2 SMNVEV (reference sequence). This CDR3 spans 17 amino acids. The CDR3 DNA follows: TGTGCCAGCAGTTCCCCGACTAGCGGGAATTTCTACAATGAGCAGTTCTTC. Its translation: CASSSPTSGNFYNEQFF.